This TCR beta chain stems from a study of blood T cell repertoires in COVID-19. Sequenced by immunoSEQ multiplex PCR; TCRdb stores in-frame clones only, minus some. This sample has 150,000 to 200,000 clones, with approximately 83% found just once. Sequencing was done on a sample of PBMCs or T cells enriched from blood (not recorded which). This TCR was recovered from a woman aged 60 to 75 who had recovered from COVID-19.

CDR3 DNA: TGTGCCAGCATGTTCAGGCCAAGTGGACTGTTTTTT. Translating gives CASMFRPSGLFF. The V gene is TRBV21-1, the J gene TRBJ1-4; TRBD1, the table's D call, lacks a check against the DNA. TRBV21-1 is a pseudogene. The CDR3 is 12 amino acids.